Shown below are 25 T cell receptor beta chains from a single sample sequenced in a study of blood T cell repertoires in COVID-19. Some clones are missing from TCRdb's copy, which holds only in-frame ones; the method was immunoSEQ multiplex PCR. The repertoire holds roughly 68,000 clones, around 80% seen once, with approximately 4% in the top ten. Sequencing was done on a sample of PBMCs or T cells enriched from blood (not recorded which). These receptors all stem from a woman aged 40 to 49 with acute COVID-19.

In nucleotides, the CDR3 is TGTGCCAGCATTAAAGGGGGCCTTGAAGCTTTCTTT. Translating it yields CASIKGGLEAFF. The chain is built from TRBV6-5 and TRBJ1-1, with 7 bases lining up with TRBD1. Germline V CDR1 and CDR2: MNHEY, SVGAGI. The CDR3 has 12 residues. V shed 7 bases, J shed 7 bases, and the junction held 6 bases outside the gene matches.

The chain carries TRBV7-3 and TRBJ2-1; 9 nucleotides match TRBD2. The CDR3 contains 15 residues. Per germline, CDR1 SGHTA and CDR2 FQGTGA. V was pared by 1 base and J by 6 bases, with 4 bases of the junction left unmatched. The CDR3 nucleotides read TGTGCCAGCAGCTTAATGGCTAGCGGGGTCAATGAGCAGTTCTTC. This gives the protein CASSLMASGVNEQFF. Filled out from reference TRBV7-3 and TRBJ2-1, the complete variable domain reads GAGVSQTPSNKVTEKGKYVELRCDPISGHTALYWYRQSLGQGPEFLIYFQGTGAADDSGLPNDRFFAVRPEGSVSTLKIQRTERGDSAVYLCASSLMASGVNEQFFGPGTRLTVL.

The table lists this clone with a count of one. The V call is TRBV7-9, the J call TRBJ1-2; 7 bases fit TRBD1. Trimming cost V 5 bases and J 5 bases; bases outside gene matches: 8. This CDR3 has 14 residues. The germline gives CDR1 SEHNR, CDR2 FQNEAQ (reference sequence). CDR3: CASSERGQQYGYTF. CDR3 DNA sequence: TGTGCCAGCAGCGAAAGGGGGCAGCAGTATGGCTACACCTTC. The variable domain in full, completed from reference TRBV7-9 and TRBJ1-2, reads DTGVSQNPRHKITKRGQNVTFRCDPISEHNRLYWYRQTLGQGPEFLTYFQNEAQLEKSRLLSDRFSAERPKGSFSTLEIQRTEQGDSAMYLCASSERGQQYGYTFGSGTRLTVV.

The chain has TRBV24-1 and TRBJ1-3; 8 bases map to TRBD1. Germline V gene data show CDR1 as KGHDR and CDR2 as SFDVKD. The V segment lost 4 bases and the J segment 3 bases; nucleotides outside the gene matches: 1. This CDR3 has 14 amino acids. The CDR3 reads CATSETGDGNTIYF. As DNA, the CDR3 is TGTGCCACCAGTGAGACAGGGGATGGAAACACCATATATTTT.

The rearrangement uses TRBV9 and TRBJ2-7; 9 nucleotides match TRBD2. V gave up 0 bases and J gave up 1 base; unmatched junction bases: 2. The germline V gene encodes CDR1 SGDLS and CDR2 YYNGEE. This CDR3 contains 15 residues. DNA for the CDR3: TGTGCCAGCAGCGTAGCTAGCGGGGCTTCCTACGAGCAGTACTTC. It translates to CASSVASGASYEQYF. Filled out from reference TRBV9 and TRBJ2-7, the complete variable domain reads DSGVTQTPKHLITATGQRVTLRCSPRSGDLSVYWYQQSLDQGLQFLIQYYNGEERAKGNILERFSAQQFPDLHSELNLSSLELGDSALYFCASSVASGASYEQYFGPGTRLTVT.

This chain uses TRBV24-1 with TRBJ1-2; D not certain. Looked up from germline, CDR1 is KGHDR and CDR2 is SFDVKD. This CDR3 spans 14 amino acids. V lost 3 bases, J lost 7 bases, and 14 bases lay in between. Here the CDR3 reads CATSDPVVSGGYTF. The DNA for the CDR3 is TGTGCCACCAGTGATCCAGTCGTTTCGGGTGGCTACACCTTC.

The chain combines TRBV18 with TRBJ2-1, with 8 positions matching TRBD2. CDR3 length equals 13 residues. The trim removed 2 bases at V and 10 bases at J, leaving 4 bases unmatched. CDR1 and CDR2 from the germline V gene are KGHSH and LQKENI. CDR3 nucleotide sequence: TGTGCCAGCTCACCAACGAGGACTAGCGAGCAGTTCTTC. It translates to CASSPTRTSEQFF.

This clone showed up just a few times. This chain uses TRBV5-1 with TRBJ2-2; 10 bases agree with TRBD2. CDR3 length: 15 residues. The germline gives CDR1 SGHRS, CDR2 YFSETQ. V lost 5 bases to trimming and J lost 3 bases; unmatched junction nucleotides: 4. The CDR3 DNA reads TGCGCCAGCAGTCGGCTAGCGGGAGACACCGGGGAGCTGTTTTTT. This translates into CASSRLAGDTGELFF.

The chain couples TRBV20-1 to TRBJ2-1, with TRBD2 identical over 8 bases. The germline gives CDR1 DFQATT, CDR2 SNEGSKA (reference sequence). With V trimmed by 3 bases and J by 0 bases, 7 bases remained unmatched. The CDR3 runs to 16 residues. The CDR3 DNA sequence: TGCAGTGCTAGTCAACTAGCGGTGAGCTCCTACAATGAGCAGTTCTTC. Protein sequence: CSASQLAVSSYNEQFF.

This clone was counted once. The V call is TRBV12-5, the J call TRBJ1-1; 9 positions match TRBD1. Germline loops: CDR1 LGHNT, CDR2 FRNRAP. The CDR3 spans 15 residues. With 5 bases clipped from V and 0 bases from J, the junction kept 4 bases outside the gene matches. Written as DNA, the CDR3 is TGTGCTAGTGGTATAGGACAGGGGATGAACACTGAAGCTTTCTTT. Amino acids: CASGIGQGMNTEAFF.

The chain employs TRBV15 and TRBJ1-1; D unresolved. The germline V and J ends were trimmed by 1 base and 0 bases, with 12 bases remaining between them. Germline-derived CDR1 and CDR2 are LNHNV and YYDKDF (reference sequence). The CDR3 is 16 amino acids. DNA of the CDR3: TGTGCCACCAGCAGAGGGGCAGGATTCATGAACACTGAAGCTTTCTTT. The encoded protein is CATSRGAGFMNTEAFF.

The chain links TRBV2 to TRBJ2-1; 11 bases are a match to TRBD2. Germline loops: CDR1 SNHLY, CDR2 FYNNEI. The CDR3 spans 15 residues. V dropped 6 bases and J dropped 8; count of bases not matched to a gene: 9. The CDR3 DNA reads as TGTGCCAGCAGGGCTCTAGCGGGGGGCCAGGATGAGCAGTTCTTC. Translating gives CASRALAGGQDEQFF.

This clone was seen more than once but under ten times. The chain is built from TRBV15 and TRBJ1-1; maybe TRBD1 (6 bases). V was pared by 5 bases and J by 1 base, with 8 bases between. The CDR3 covers 13 residues. Per germline, CDR1 LNHNV and CDR2 YYDKDF (reference sequence). The CDR3 sequence is CATSLQGNTEAFF. CDR3 nucleotide sequence: TGTGCCACCAGCCTACAGGGGAACACTGAAGCTTTCTTT.

The rearrangement uses TRBV9 and TRBJ1-3; TRBD1 is a possible D gene (6 bases). Trimming removed 0 bases from V and 0 bases from J, with 16 bases in between. This CDR3 has 18 residues. Germline V gene lookup returns CDR1 SGDLS and CDR2 YYNGEE. CDR3 sequence: CASSVGRTQGSSGNTIYF. The CDR3 bases are TGTGCCAGCAGCGTAGGGAGGACACAGGGATCCTCTGGAAACACCATATATTTT.

The chain recombines TRBV2 with TRBJ2-2; D may be TRBD1 (5 bases). CDR1 and CDR2 from the germline V gene are SNHLY and FYNNEI. The V end lost 6 bases, the J end lost 5 bases, and 19 bases lay between the germline ends. CDR3 size: 16 residues. The CDR3 region is CASRKSTPKGTGELFF. The CDR3 nucleotides read TGTGCCAGCAGGAAATCGACTCCCAAGGGGACCGGGGAGCTGTTTTTT.

The V call is TRBV28, the J call TRBJ1-2; D is uncertain. The V gene lost 1 base and the J gene lost 6 bases, with 9 bases spanning the gap. The CDR3 extends over 13 amino acids. Per germline, CDR1 MDHEN and CDR2 SYDVKM. The CDR3 region is CASSLSAGHGYTF. The CDR3 nucleotides read TGTGCCAGCAGTTTATCGGCAGGTCATGGCTACACCTTC.

The CDR3 sequence is CASSLVTGGSTEAFF. Here the CDR3 DNA reads TGTGCCAGCAGCTTAGTGACAGGGGGGAGCACTGAAGCTTTCTTT. The genes are TRBV7-9 and TRBJ1-1; 9 bases line up with TRBD1. Germline-derived CDR1 and CDR2 are SEHNR and FQNEAQ (reference sequence). The CDR3 is 15 amino acids. After removal of 1 base from V and 4 bases from J, the junction contained 4 bases not matched to a gene.

The chain carries TRBV19 and TRBJ1-1, with D unresolved. This CDR3 spans 16 amino acids. Germline CDR1 and CDR2: LNHDA and SQIVND (reference sequence). Trimming removed 6 bases from V and 3 bases from J, with 20 bases in between. CDR3 protein: CASSRTPWSMDTEAFF. CDR3 DNA: TGTGCCAGTAGCCGCACGCCGTGGAGCATGGACACTGAAGCTTTCTTT. Combining the CDR3 with reference TRBV19 and TRBJ1-1 gives the whole variable domain DGGITQSPKYLFRKEGQNVTLSCEQNLNHDAMYWYRQDPGQGLRLIYYSQIVNDFQKGDIAEGYSVSREKKESFPLTVTSAQKNPTAFYLCASSRTPWSMDTEAFFGQGTRLTVV.

This chain connects TRBV28 to TRBJ1-2, with a tentative D call TRBD1 (5 bases). The CDR3 consists of 12 residues. Looked up from germline, CDR1 is MDHEN and CDR2 is SYDVKM. V lost 5 bases and J lost 14, with 18 bases in between. DNA for the CDR3: TGTGCCAGCAGTATTCCCATCGGGGGGTTTACCTTC. It specifies CASSIPIGGFTF.

This chain uses TRBV3-1 (or the pseudogene TRBV3-2) with TRBJ1-1; D may be TRBD1 (5 bases). CDR3 size: 15 residues. Trimming took off 4 bases at V and 1 base at J, with 13 bases between the two ends. The germline V gene has CDR1 LGHDT and CDR2 YNNKEL (reference sequence). The CDR3 reads CASSPNWGGNTEAFF. CDR3 in DNA: TGTGCCAGCAGCCCTAATTGGGGCGGGAACACTGAAGCTTTCTTT.

CDR3 loop: CASTGQANTEAFF. DNA of the CDR3: TGTGCCAGCACTGGACAGGCGAACACTGAAGCTTTCTTT. The chain links TRBV28 to TRBJ1-1; 7 bases align to TRBD1. This CDR3 is built from 13 residues. The trim removed 7 bases at V and 1 base at J, leaving 3 bases unmatched. CDR1 is MDHEN, CDR2 SYDVKM, per germline.

This clone appeared a few times. This same CDR3 is encoded by further DNA sequences in the sample. V is TRBV11-2 and J is TRBJ2-2; 8 bases are a match to TRBD2. The CDR3 totals 15 residues. Germline V gene sequence: CDR1 SGHAT, CDR2 FQNNGV. The V segment lost 3 bases and the J segment 2 bases; nucleotides outside the gene matches: 2. This CDR3 is CASSFLAGNTGELFF. The CDR3 DNA follows: TGTGCCAGCAGCTTTTTAGCGGGAAACACCGGGGAGCTGTTTTTT. Full variable domain (missing parts from reference TRBV11-2 and TRBJ2-2): EAGVAQSPRYKIIEKRQSVAFWCNPISGHATLYWYQQILGQGPKLLIQFQNNGVVDDSQLPKDRFSAERLKGVDSTLKIQPAKLEDSAVYLCASSFLAGNTGELFFGEGSRLTVL.

This chain connects TRBV2 to TRBJ2-1; 10 bases are a match to TRBD1. Germline V CDR1 and CDR2: SNHLY, FYNNEI. The CDR3 runs 15 residues. V shed 6 bases, J shed 1 base, and the junction held 3 bases outside the gene matches. CDR3 in amino acids: CASSEDRGSYNEQFF. The DNA of the CDR3 is TGTGCCAGCAGCGAGGACAGGGGGTCCTACAATGAGCAGTTCTTC.

This clone was observed a few times. The chain combines TRBV5-6 with TRBJ2-3; D is perhaps TRBD2 (5 bases). CDR1 SGHDT and CDR2 YYEEEE come from the germline V gene. The germline V and J ends were trimmed by 7 bases and 2 bases, with 11 bases remaining between them. The CDR3 spans 13 residues. Here the CDR3 reads CASHLGVTDTQYF. CDR3 sequence (DNA): TGTGCCAGCCACCTGGGAGTCACAGATACGCAGTATTTT.

The V and J genes are TRBV3-1 (or the pseudogene TRBV3-2) and TRBJ2-3; the match to TRBD2 covers 13 bases. The CDR3 runs 16 residues. CDR1 and CDR2 from the germline V gene are LGHDT and YNNKEL (reference sequence). With 1 base clipped from V and 6 bases from J, the junction kept 4 bases outside the gene matches. CDR3: CASSQGTSGSSDTQYF. The CDR3 DNA reads TGTGCCAGCAGCCAAGGGACTAGCGGGAGTTCGGATACGCAGTATTTT.